Shown below are 25 T cell receptor beta chains from a single sample sequenced in a study of PD-1 blockade in mismatch repair-deficient tumors. The table came from immunoSEQ multiplex PCR; TCRdb's copy has only in-frame clones and leaves some out. The sample lists roughly 120,000 clones, about 88% occurring once. The sample in question was peripheral blood, obtained 72 weeks after starting pembrolizumab. These receptors were obtained from an adult with mismatch repair-deficient cancer.

CDR3 coding DNA: TGTGCCAGCAGAAAGGGAGAGACCCAGTACTTC. Translation gives CASRKGETQYF. This chain joins TRBV6-6 and TRBJ2-5; D unresolved. The germline V and J ends were trimmed by 6 bases and 4 bases, with 6 bases remaining between them. Germline V gene lookup returns CDR1 MNHNY and CDR2 SVGAGI (reference sequence). The length of the CDR3 is 11 residues.

This clone is a singleton in its sample. The J gene is TRBJ2-3, the V gene TRBV5-1, with D possibly called TRBD1 or TRBD2 (5 bases each). Trimming stripped 0 bases from V and 2 bases from J, with 31 bases between. The germline CDR1 and CDR2 sequences are SGHRS and YFSETQ. The CDR3 has 22 amino acids. CDR3: CASSLGLTTKVGRLPDTDTQYF. The DNA of the CDR3 is TGCGCCAGCAGCTTGGGCCTTACTACCAAAGTGGGACGTTTGCCTGACACAGATACGCAGTATTTT.

This chain uses TRBV11-2 with TRBJ2-7; D is possibly TRBD1 (5 bases). The germline V and J ends were trimmed by 0 bases and 0 bases, with 12 bases remaining between them. In germline, CDR1 is SGHAT, CDR2 FQNNGV. The CDR3 runs to 16 residues. The CDR3 protein is CASSLDQGRLSYEQYF. CDR3 sequence (DNA): TGTGCCAGCAGCTTAGACCAGGGCAGGCTCTCCTACGAGCAGTACTTC.

The chain joins TRBV6-4 to TRBJ1-1; no definite D call. Germline V gene sequence: CDR1 MRHNA, CDR2 SNTAGT. The CDR3 contains 13 residues. V lost 5 bases and J lost 1, with 8 bases in between. This CDR3 reads CASSYTPNTEAFF. The DNA of the CDR3 is TGTGCCAGCAGTTATACACCGAACACTGAAGCTTTCTTT.

This clone was recorded only once. The rearrangement links TRBV5-4 to TRBJ2-3; 12 bases match TRBD2. The germline gives CDR1 SGHNT, CDR2 YYREEE (reference sequence). The V segment lost 0 bases and the J segment 2 bases; nucleotides outside the gene matches: 4. This CDR3 comprises 17 residues. The DNA of the CDR3 is TGTGCCAGCAGCTTGGTACTAGCGGGAGGAACCACAGATACGCAGTATTTT. It codes for CASSLVLAGGTTDTQYF.

This chain links TRBV29-1 with TRBJ2-7; TRBD1 matches 7 bases. Germline-derived CDR1 and CDR2 are SQVTM and ANQGSEA. The CDR3 totals 13 residues. V lost 7 bases to trimming and J lost 2 bases; unmatched junction nucleotides: 8. In DNA form, the CDR3 reads TGCAGCGCCTTGGACAGGTCCCCCTACGAGCAGTACTTC. As protein: CSALDRSPYEQYF.

This clone was seen just once. The V gene is TRBV5-1, the J gene TRBJ1-5; 7 nucleotides match TRBD1. Trimming cost V 0 bases and J 4 bases; bases outside gene matches: 1. CDR1 and CDR2 from the germline V gene are SGHRS and YFSETQ. The CDR3 consists of 14 residues. DNA of the CDR3: TGCGCCAGCAGCTTGGGGGACAGAAATCAGCCCCAGCATTTT. Its translation is CASSLGDRNQPQHF.

The CDR3 reads CASSQTARGLGDEQFF. The CDR3, as DNA: TGCGCCAGCAGCCAGACTGCCCGGGGGCTGGGGGATGAGCAGTTCTTC. The genes are TRBV4-1 and TRBJ2-1; D assignment may be TRBD1 or TRBD2 (6 bases each). Germline assignment: CDR1 MGHRA and CDR2 YSYEKL. The CDR3 is 16 amino acids. V was cut by 3 bases and J by 8 bases, with 20 bases left in between.

This clone was seen only once. V usage is TRBV10-1 and J usage is TRBJ2-1, with TRBD1 matching over 7 bases. The CDR3 contains 14 residues. Looked up from germline, CDR1 is WNHNN and CDR2 is SYGVQD (reference sequence). V lost 6 bases, J lost 6 bases, and 8 bases stayed unmatched. The CDR3 is CASSPGGVVNEQFF. The CDR3 DNA follows: TGCGCCAGCAGCCCAGGGGGAGTGGTCAATGAGCAGTTCTTC.

The chain employs TRBV7-8 and TRBJ2-7; TRBD2 agrees at 7 bases. The CDR3 covers 16 residues. Looked up from germline, CDR1 is SGHVS and CDR2 is FQNEAQ. J lost 3 bases, V lost 0 bases, and 8 bases had no gene match. CDR3 sequence reads: CASSLAGGERGYEQYF. DNA for the CDR3: TGTGCCAGCAGCTTAGCGGGGGGGGAAAGGGGCTACGAGCAGTACTTC.

This chain connects TRBV6-5 to TRBJ2-2, with D uncertain. This CDR3 has 13 amino acids. Trimming stripped 2 bases from V and 6 bases from J, with 7 bases between. Germline lookup yields CDR1 MNHEY and CDR2 SVGAGI. DNA for the CDR3: TGTGCCAGCAGTTACGGTGTGTCCGGGGAGCTGTTTTTT. It specifies CASSYGVSGELFF.

This clone was recorded a few times. The chain combines TRBV30 with TRBJ2-3; D remains ambiguous. The CDR3 loop spans 14 amino acids. The V end lost 0 bases, the J end lost 2 bases, and 9 bases lay between the germline ends. CDR1 and CDR2 (germline): GTSNPN, SVGIG (reference sequence). The CDR3 region is CAWSVELSTDTQYF. DNA of the CDR3: TGTGCCTGGAGTGTAGAGCTATCCACAGATACGCAGTATTTT.

Turning to this clone: Other DNA sequences from this sample encode an identical CDR3 as well. The gene calls are TRBV30 and TRBJ1-5, with 9 bases lining up with TRBD1. The CDR3 spans 15 residues. Germline lookup yields CDR1 GTSNPN and CDR2 SVGIG (reference sequence). V trimming: 3 bases; J trimming: 1 base; junction bases outside the gene matches: 4. The CDR3 spells CAWSPDRGSNQPQHF. The DNA for the CDR3 is TGTGCCTGGAGCCCAGACAGGGGGAGCAATCAGCCCCAGCATTTT.

The chain uses TRBV27 and TRBJ2-7, with TRBD1 matching over 8 bases. The germline V gene encodes CDR1 MNHEY and CDR2 SMNVEV (reference sequence). The CDR3 extends over 16 amino acids. Trimming at V came to 2 bases and at J to 1 base, leaving 7 bases not matched to a gene. This chain's CDR3 is CASSLRGTGTSYEQYF. The CDR3 coding sequence is TGTGCCAGCAGTTTACGCGGGACAGGAACTTCCTACGAGCAGTACTTC.

CDR3 in DNA: TGCGCCAGCAGCCAAGCGGCAGGAGCCTCCTACGAGCAGTACTTC. Protein product: CASSQAAGASYEQYF. This chain uses TRBV4-1 with TRBJ2-7; no clear D. The CDR3 extends over 15 amino acids. CDR1 and CDR2 (germline): MGHRA, YSYEKL. Trimming removed 1 base at V and 0 bases at J, with 10 bases between.

This clone was recorded only once. This chain uses TRBV30 with TRBJ1-2; D is possibly TRBD1 (5 bases). V lost 0 bases, J lost 5 bases, and 19 bases lay in between. Germline CDR1 is GTSNPN and CDR2 is SVGIG (reference sequence). This CDR3 has 16 amino acids. The DNA for the CDR3 is TGTGCCTGGAGTGTAGCGGGACGGACTTGGGGGTATGGCTACACCTTC. Its translation: CAWSVAGRTWGYGYTF. Filled out from reference TRBV30 and TRBJ1-2, the complete variable domain reads SQTIHQWPATLVQPVGSPLSLECTVEGTSNPNLYWYRQAAGRGLQLLFYSVGIGQISSEVPQNLSASRPQDRQFILSSKKLLLSDSGFYLCAWSVAGRTWGYGYTFGSGTRLTVV.

This clone was detected once. In DNA, the CDR3 is TGTGCCAGTAGTATAGCGGCAGGTCCCCCCTACGAGCAGTACTTC. It translates to CASSIAAGPPYEQYF. The chain combines TRBV19 with TRBJ2-7; D is unresolved. Trimming removed 1 base at V and 2 bases at J, with 12 bases between. The CDR3 runs to 15 residues. Germline V lookup: CDR1 LNHDA, CDR2 SQIVND (reference sequence).

This chain links TRBV28 with TRBJ2-1; TRBD1 aligns across 9 bases. The V gene's germline CDR1 is MDHEN and CDR2 SYDVKM. This CDR3 region has 19 residues. V trimming: 5 bases; J trimming: 3 bases; junction bases outside the gene matches: 17. CDR3 region: CASSLRTGGEREFYNEQFF. The DNA of the CDR3 is TGTGCCAGCAGTCTCCGAACAGGGGGCGAGCGGGAATTCTACAATGAGCAGTTCTTC.

V usage is TRBV5-6 and J usage is TRBJ2-3; 9 bases line up with TRBD1. Germline CDR1 and CDR2: SGHDT and YYEEEE. Trimming took 3 bases from V and 3 from J; bases not matched to a gene: 8. CDR3 size: 16 residues. CDR3 nucleotide sequence: TGTGCCAGCAGCTGGGGGACCGGACAGGGGACAGATACGCAGTATTTT. It encodes CASSWGTGQGTDTQYF.

The chain recombines TRBV2 with TRBJ2-3, with D perhaps matching TRBD1 or TRBD2 (5 bases each). The germline CDR1 and CDR2 sequences are SNHLY and FYNNEI. Trimming took 3 bases from V and 0 from J, leaving 13 bases between them. There are 16 residues in the CDR3. The CDR3 DNA reads TGTGCCAGCAGTGATCCTGGGGGAAGTAGCACAGATACGCAGTATTTT. Its translation is CASSDPGGSSTDTQYF. Full variable domain (outside the CDR3, taken from reference TRBV2 and TRBJ2-3): EPEVTQTPSHQVTQMGQEVILRCVPISNHLYFYWYRQILGQKVEFLVSFYNNEISEKSEIFDDQFSVERPDGSNFTLKIRSTKLEDSAMYFCASSDPGGSSTDTQYFGPGTRLTVL.

This clone was counted a few times. The chain employs TRBV5-5 and TRBJ2-7; no definite D call. Germline V gene data show CDR1 as SGHKS and CDR2 as YYEKEE (reference sequence). The length of the CDR3 is 17 residues. V was pared by 0 bases and J by 4 bases, with 20 bases between. CDR3: CASSLDGQPPRLYEQYF. CDR3 DNA sequence: TGTGCCAGCAGCTTGGATGGCCAGCCTCCAAGGTTGTACGAGCAGTACTTC.

V and J are TRBV27 and TRBJ2-1, with TRBD2 identical over 7 bases. The CDR3 spans 12 residues. Germline CDR1 reads MNHEY; CDR2 reads SMNVEV (reference sequence). The CDR3 bases are TGTGCAATAGGGAGGGCCCAGGATGAGCAGTTCTTC. Protein sequence: CAIGRAQDEQFF.

The chain couples TRBV29-1 to TRBJ2-3; D is undetermined. Germline V gene data show CDR1 as SQVTM and CDR2 as ANQGSEA. This CDR3 has 15 amino acids. The V gene lost 5 bases and the J gene lost 1 base, with 16 bases spanning the gap. The CDR3 region has the DNA TGCAGCGTTCCTATAGCTGGGGTGGGCACAGATACGCAGTATTTT. It specifies CSVPIAGVGTDTQYF.

The chain links TRBV19 to TRBJ1-1; D remains unclear. The germline gives CDR1 LNHDA, CDR2 SQIVND (reference sequence). The CDR3 sequence is 15 residues long. V was shortened by 3 bases and J by 5 bases, with 16 bases between the two germline ends. This CDR3 reads CASSILAQGYTEAFF. The CDR3, as DNA: TGTGCCAGTAGTATTTTGGCGCAAGGGTATACTGAAGCTTTCTTT.

The CDR3 loop is CASSVFGSDAVGELFF. The CDR3 nucleotides read TGTGCCAGCAGCGTATTTGGCTCCGATGCCGTTGGGGAGCTGTTTTTT. J is TRBJ2-2 and V is TRBV9; D is uncertain. The V and J ends lost 1 base and 8 bases respectively, with 18 bases between them. Germline assignment: CDR1 SGDLS and CDR2 YYNGEE. This CDR3 has 16 residues.